The source of this T cell receptor (beta chain) is a study of shared clonotypes between healthy human individuals. V was pared by 5 bases and J by 4 bases, with 18 bases between. This CDR3 comprises 15 residues. The germline CDR1 and CDR2 sequences are SEHNR and FQNEAQ (reference sequence). Worth noting for this clone: Its antigen is undetermined.

Study-level results: In general, naive subsets displayed greater estimated richness than memory subsets did.

The table came from immunoSEQ multiplex PCR; TCRdb's copy has only in-frame clones and leaves some out. The sample lists some 2 million clones, about 94% occurring once. Cells designated naive CD8 were CD45RO-negative and were positively selected for CCR7, with terminally differentiated effector memory CD45RA+ cells excluded. This receptor was taken from a man younger than 35 in good health. Specimen: naive CD8+ T cells sorted from blood. This chain connects TRBV7-9 to TRBJ2-7; a possible D gene is TRBD2 (7 bases). In DNA, the CDR3 is TGTGCCAGCAGCCTAACGGGGGGCGAGACTTACGAGCAGTACTTC. It codes for CASSLTGGETYEQYF.